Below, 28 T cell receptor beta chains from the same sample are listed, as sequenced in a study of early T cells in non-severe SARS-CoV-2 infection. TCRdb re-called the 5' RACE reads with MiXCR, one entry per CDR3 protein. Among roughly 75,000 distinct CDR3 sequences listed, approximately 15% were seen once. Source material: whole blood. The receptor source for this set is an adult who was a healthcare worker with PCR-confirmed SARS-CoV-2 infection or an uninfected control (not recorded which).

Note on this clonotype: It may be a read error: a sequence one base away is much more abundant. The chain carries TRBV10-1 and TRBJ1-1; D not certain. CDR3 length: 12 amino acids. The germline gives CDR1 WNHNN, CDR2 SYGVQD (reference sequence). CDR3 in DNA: TGCACCAGCAGTGAAGACAACACTGAAGCTTTCTTT. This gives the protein CTSSEDNTEAFF.

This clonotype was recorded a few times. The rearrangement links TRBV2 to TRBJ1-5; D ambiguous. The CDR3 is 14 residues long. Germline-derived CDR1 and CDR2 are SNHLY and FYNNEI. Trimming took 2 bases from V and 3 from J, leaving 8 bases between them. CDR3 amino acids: CASSEMAANQPQHF. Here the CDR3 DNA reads TGTGCCAGCAGTGAAATGGCGGCCAATCAGCCCCAGCATTTT.

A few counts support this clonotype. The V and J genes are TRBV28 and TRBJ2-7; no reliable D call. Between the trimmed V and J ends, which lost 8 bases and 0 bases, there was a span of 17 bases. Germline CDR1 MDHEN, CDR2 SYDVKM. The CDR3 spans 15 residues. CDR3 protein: CASYPLGQASYEQYF. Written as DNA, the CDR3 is TGTGCCAGCTATCCCCTAGGTCAGGCCTCCTACGAGCAGTACTTC.

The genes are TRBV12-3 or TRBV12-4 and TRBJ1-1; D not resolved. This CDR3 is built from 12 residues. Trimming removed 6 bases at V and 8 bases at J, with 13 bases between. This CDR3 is CASSLSRGEAFF. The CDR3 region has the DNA TGTGCCAGCAGCCTGTCCCGGGGAGAAGCTTTCTTT.

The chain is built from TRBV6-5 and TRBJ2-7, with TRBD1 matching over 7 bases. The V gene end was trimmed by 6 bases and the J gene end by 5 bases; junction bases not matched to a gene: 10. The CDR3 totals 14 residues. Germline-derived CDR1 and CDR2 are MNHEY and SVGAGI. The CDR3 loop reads CASRWTGLRDEQYF. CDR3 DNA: TGTGCCAGCAGATGGACAGGTCTTCGGGACGAGCAGTACTTC.

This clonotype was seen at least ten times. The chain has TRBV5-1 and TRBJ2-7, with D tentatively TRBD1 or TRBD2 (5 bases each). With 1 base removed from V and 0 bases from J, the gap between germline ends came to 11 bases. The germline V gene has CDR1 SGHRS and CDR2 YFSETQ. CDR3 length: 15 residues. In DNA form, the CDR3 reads TGCGCCAGCAGCTTGCACGGGGCCGACTCCTACGAGCAGTACTTC. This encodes CASSLHGADSYEQYF.

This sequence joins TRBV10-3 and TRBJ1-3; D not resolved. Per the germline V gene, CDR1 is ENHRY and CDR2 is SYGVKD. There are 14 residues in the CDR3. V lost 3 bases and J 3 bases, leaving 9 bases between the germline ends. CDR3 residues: CAISEDGLGNTIYF. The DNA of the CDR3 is TGTGCCATCAGTGAAGACGGACTTGGAAACACCATATATTTT.

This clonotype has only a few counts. CDR3 nucleotides: TGTGCCAGCAGTCCCAACGAAGGAGGAGGGAGGAAAGATACGCAGTATTTT. This sequence encodes CASSPNEGGGRKDTQYF. The rearrangement links TRBV6-2 or TRBV6-3 to TRBJ2-3, with D maybe TRBD2 (6 bases). V lost 5 bases, J lost 5 bases, and 23 bases lay in between. Germline loops: CDR1 MNHEY, CDR2 SVGEGT. This CDR3 has 17 residues.

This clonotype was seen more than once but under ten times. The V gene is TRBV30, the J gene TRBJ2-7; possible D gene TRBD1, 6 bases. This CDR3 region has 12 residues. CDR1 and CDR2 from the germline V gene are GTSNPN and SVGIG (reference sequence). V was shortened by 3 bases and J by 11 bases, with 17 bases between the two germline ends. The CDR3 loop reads CAWSPGQPGEYF. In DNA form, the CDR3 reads TGTGCCTGGAGCCCAGGACAGCCCGGGGAGTACTTC.

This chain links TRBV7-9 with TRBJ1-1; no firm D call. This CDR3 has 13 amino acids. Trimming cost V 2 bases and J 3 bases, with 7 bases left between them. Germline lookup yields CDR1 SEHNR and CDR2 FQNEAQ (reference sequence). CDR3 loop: CASSLSGDTEAFF. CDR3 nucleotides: TGTGCCAGCAGCTTATCCGGGGACACTGAAGCTTTCTTT.

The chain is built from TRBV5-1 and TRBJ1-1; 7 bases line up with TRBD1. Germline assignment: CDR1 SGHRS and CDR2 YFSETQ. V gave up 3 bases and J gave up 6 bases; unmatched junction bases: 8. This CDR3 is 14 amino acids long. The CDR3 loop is CASSSGGGTPEAFF. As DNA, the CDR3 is TGCGCCAGCAGCTCAGGGGGGGGCACCCCTGAAGCTTTCTTT.

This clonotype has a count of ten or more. The CDR3 reads CSDGTGDNYGYTF. The CDR3 region has the DNA TGCAGCGACGGGACAGGGGACAACTATGGCTACACCTTC. This chain connects TRBV29-1 to TRBJ1-2; 10 bases are shared with TRBD1. Germline CDR1 and CDR2: SQVTM and ANQGSEA. V dropped 7 bases and J dropped 2; count of bases not matched to a gene: 4. The CDR3 is 13 residues long.

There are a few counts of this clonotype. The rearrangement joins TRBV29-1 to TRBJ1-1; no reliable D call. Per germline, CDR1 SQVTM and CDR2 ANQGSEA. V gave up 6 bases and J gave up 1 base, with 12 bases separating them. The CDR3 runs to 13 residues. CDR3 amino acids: CSVHKDPNTEAFF. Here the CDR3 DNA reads TGCAGCGTCCACAAGGATCCGAACACTGAAGCTTTCTTT.

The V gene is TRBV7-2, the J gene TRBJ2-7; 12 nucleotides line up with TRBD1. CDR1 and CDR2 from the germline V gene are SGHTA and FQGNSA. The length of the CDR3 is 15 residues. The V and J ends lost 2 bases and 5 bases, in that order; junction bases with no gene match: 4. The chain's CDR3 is CASSLMGQGAHEQYF. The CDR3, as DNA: TGTGCCAGCAGCTTAATGGGACAGGGGGCCCACGAGCAGTACTTC.

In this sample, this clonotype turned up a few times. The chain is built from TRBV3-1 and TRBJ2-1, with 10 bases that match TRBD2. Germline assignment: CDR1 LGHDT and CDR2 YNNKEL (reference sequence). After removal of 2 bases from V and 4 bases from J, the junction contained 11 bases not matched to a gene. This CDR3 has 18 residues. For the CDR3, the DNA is TGTGCCAGCAGCCAATCGAGTTCTGTACTAGCGGGATACAATGAGCAGTTCTTC. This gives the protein CASSQSSSVLAGYNEQFF.

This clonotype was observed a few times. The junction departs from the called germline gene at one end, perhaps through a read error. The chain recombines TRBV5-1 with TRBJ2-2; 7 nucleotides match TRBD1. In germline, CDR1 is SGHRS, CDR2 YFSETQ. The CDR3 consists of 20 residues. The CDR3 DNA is TGCGCCAGCAGCAGCCAAGGGGGCAAGGGGCTCCCCCCGAACACCGGAGAGCTGTTTTTT. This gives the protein CASSSQGGKGLPPNTGELFF.

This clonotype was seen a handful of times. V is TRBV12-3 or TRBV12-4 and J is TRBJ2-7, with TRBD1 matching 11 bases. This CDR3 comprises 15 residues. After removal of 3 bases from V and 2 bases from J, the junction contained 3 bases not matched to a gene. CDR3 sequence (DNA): TGTGCCAGCAGTTTTAAGGACAGGGGGCCCTACGAGCAGTACTTC. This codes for CASSFKDRGPYEQYF.

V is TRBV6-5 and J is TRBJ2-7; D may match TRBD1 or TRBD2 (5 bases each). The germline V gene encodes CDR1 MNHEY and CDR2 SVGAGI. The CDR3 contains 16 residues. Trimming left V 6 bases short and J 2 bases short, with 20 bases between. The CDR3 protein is CASRSTRTPPTYEQYF. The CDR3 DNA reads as TGTGCCAGCAGGTCTACTAGGACACCACCAACCTACGAGCAGTACTTC.

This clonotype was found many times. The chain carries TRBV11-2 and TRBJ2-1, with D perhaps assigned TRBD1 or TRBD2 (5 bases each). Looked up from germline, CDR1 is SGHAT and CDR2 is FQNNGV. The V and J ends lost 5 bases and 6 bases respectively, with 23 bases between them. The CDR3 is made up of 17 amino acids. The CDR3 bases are TGTGCCAGCAGCCGTCGATCCGGGACGTTTGACATCAATGAGCAGTTCTTC. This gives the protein CASSRRSGTFDINEQFF.

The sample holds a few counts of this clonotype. CDR3 coding DNA: TGTGCCAGCTCACCATTACAAAGCTCCTACAATGAGCAGTTCTTC. This encodes CASSPLQSSYNEQFF. V is TRBV18 and J is TRBJ2-1; D not certain. Germline CDR1 is KGHSH and CDR2 is LQKENI. The germline V and J ends were trimmed by 2 bases and 0 bases, with 8 bases remaining between them. This CDR3 region has 15 residues.

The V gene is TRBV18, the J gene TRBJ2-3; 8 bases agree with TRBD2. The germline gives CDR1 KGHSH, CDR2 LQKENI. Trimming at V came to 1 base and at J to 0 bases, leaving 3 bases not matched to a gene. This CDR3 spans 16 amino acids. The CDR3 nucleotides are TGTGCCAGCTCACCACTGCCTAGCGGGAGCACAGATACGCAGTATTTT. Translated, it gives CASSPLPSGSTDTQYF.

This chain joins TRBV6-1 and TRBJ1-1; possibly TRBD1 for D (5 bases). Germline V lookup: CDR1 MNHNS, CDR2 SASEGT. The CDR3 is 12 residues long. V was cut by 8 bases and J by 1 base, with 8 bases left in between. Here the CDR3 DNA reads TGTGCCAGCGGGAGGGGGAACACTGAAGCTTTCTTT. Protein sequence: CASGRGNTEAFF.

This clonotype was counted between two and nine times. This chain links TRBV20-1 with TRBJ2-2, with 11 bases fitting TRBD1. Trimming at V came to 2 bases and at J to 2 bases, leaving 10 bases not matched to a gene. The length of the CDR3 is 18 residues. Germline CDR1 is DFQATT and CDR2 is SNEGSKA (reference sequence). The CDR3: CSARPLGTGGTNTGELFF. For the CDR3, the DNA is TGCAGTGCTAGACCCCTCGGGACAGGGGGTACAAACACCGGGGAGCTGTTTTTT.

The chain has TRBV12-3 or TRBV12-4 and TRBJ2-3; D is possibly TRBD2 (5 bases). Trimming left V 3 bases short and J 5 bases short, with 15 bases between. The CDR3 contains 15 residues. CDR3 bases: TGTGCCAGCAGTTTGGGGTGGATGGCGGGAGATACGCAGTATTTT. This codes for CASSLGWMAGDTQYF.

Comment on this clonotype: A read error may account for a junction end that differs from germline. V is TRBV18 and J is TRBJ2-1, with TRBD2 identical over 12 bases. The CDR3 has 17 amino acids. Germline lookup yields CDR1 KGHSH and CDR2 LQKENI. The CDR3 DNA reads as TGTACCAGCTCACCACCGTCGCGACTAGCGGGGGTAAATGAGCAGTTCTTC. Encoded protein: CTSSPPSRLAGVNEQFF.

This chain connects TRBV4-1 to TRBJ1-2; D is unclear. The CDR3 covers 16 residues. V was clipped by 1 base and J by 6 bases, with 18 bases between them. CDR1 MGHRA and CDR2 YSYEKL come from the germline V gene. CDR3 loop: CASSQGEWGSTDGYTF. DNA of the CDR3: TGCGCCAGCAGCCAAGGGGAGTGGGGAAGTACGGATGGCTACACCTTC.

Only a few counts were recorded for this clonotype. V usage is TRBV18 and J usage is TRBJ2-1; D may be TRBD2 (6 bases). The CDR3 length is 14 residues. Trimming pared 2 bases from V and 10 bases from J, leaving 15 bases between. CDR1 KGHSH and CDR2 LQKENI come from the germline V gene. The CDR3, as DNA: TGTGCCAGCTCACCAGCGGGCGGGGCGCCGGAGCAGTTCTTC. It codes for CASSPAGGAPEQFF.

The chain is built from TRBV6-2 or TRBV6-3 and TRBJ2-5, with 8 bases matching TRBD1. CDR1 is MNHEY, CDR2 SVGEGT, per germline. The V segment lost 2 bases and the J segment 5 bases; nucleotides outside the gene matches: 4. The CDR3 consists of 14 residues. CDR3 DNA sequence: TGTGCCAGCAGTTACGACAGGGGCGGCGAGACCCAGTACTTC. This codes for CASSYDRGGETQYF.